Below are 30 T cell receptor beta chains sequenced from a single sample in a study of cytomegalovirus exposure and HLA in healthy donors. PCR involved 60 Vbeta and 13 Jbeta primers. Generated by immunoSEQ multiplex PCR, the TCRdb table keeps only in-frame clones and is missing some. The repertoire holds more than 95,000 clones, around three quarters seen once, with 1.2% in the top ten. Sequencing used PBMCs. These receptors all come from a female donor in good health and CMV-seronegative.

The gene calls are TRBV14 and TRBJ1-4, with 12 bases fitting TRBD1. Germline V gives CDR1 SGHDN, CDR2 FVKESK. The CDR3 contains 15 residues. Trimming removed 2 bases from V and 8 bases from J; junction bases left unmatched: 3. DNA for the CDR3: TGTGCCAGCAGCCAAAGTGGGACAGGGGGCGAAAAACTGTTTTTT. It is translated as CASSQSGTGGEKLFF.

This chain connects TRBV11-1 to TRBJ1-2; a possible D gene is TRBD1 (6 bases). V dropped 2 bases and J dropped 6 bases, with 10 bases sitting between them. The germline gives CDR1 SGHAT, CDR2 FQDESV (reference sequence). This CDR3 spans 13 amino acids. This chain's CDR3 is CASSLHEGDGYTF. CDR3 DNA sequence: TGTGCCAGCAGCTTACACGAGGGGGATGGCTACACCTTC.

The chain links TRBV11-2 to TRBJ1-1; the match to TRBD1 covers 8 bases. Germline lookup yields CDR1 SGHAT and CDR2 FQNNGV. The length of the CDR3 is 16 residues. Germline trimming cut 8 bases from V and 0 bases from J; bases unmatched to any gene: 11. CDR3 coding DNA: TGTGCCAGCCGAGAAATCAGGGGGCCGATGAACACTGAAGCTTTCTTT. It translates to CASREIRGPMNTEAFF.

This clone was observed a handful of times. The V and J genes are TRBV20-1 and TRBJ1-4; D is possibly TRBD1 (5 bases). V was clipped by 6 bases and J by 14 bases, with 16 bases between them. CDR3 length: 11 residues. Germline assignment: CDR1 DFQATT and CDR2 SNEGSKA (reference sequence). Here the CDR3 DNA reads TGCAGTGCCCCAGATCAGGGAAAGCTGTTTTTT. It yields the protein CSAPDQGKLFF.

The CDR3 protein is CASSSTSGGDNEQFF. DNA of the CDR3: TGCGCCAGCAGCTCTACTAGCGGGGGTGACAATGAGCAGTTCTTC. The rearrangement links TRBV5-1 to TRBJ2-1; 11 nucleotides match TRBD2. Unmatched junction bases numbered 4, after V lost 3 bases and J lost 5 bases. Germline V gene lookup returns CDR1 SGHRS and CDR2 YFSETQ. The CDR3 is made up of 15 amino acids.

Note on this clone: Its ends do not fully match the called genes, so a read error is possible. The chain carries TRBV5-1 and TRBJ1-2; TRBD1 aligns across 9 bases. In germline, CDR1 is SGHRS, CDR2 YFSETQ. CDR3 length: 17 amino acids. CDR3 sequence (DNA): TGCGCCAGCAGCTTATCCTGGACAGGGGATACGAGCTATGTCTACACCTTC. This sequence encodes CASSLSWTGDTSYVYTF.

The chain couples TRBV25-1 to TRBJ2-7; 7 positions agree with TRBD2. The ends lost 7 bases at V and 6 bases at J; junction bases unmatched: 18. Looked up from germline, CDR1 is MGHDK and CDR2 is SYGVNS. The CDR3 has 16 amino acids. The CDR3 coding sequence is TGTGCCAGCAAAGCCTTACCTGGGGCGGGAGCAGGCGAGCAGTACTTC. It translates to CASKALPGAGAGEQYF.

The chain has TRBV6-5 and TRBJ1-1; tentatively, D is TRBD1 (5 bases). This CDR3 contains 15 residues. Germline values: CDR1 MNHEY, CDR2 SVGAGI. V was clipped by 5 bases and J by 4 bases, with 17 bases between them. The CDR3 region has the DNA TGTGCCAGCAGTAACCGCCGGGGGATGGGCACTGAAGCTTTCTTT. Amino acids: CASSNRRGMGTEAFF.

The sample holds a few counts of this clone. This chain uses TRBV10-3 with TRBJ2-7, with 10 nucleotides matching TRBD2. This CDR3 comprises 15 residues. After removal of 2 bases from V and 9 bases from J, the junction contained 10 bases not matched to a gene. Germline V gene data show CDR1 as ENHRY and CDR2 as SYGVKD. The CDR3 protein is CAISEPSGRESGQYF. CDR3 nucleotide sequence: TGTGCCATCAGTGAGCCTAGCGGGAGAGAGAGTGGGCAGTACTTC.

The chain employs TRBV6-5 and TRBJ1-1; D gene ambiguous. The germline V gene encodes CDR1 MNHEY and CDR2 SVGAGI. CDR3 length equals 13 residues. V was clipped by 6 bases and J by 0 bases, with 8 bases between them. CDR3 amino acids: CASRRGMNTEAFF. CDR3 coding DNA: TGTGCCAGCAGACGGGGTATGAACACTGAAGCTTTCTTT.

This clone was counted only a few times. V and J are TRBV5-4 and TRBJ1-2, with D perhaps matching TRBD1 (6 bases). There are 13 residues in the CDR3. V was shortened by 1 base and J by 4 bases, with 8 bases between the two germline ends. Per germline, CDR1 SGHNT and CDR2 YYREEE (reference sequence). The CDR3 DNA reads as TGTGCCAGCAGCTTGAAGGGGGTCTATGGCTACACCTTC. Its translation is CASSLKGVYGYTF.

The CDR3 is CASSTGGGETQYF. The CDR3 DNA is TGCGCCAGCAGCACCGGGGGGGGAGAGACCCAGTACTTC. The V gene is TRBV5-1, the J gene TRBJ2-5; 8 positions agree with TRBD2. J was trimmed by 4 bases and V by 4 bases; bases with no gene match: 3. The CDR3 has 13 amino acids. Germline loops: CDR1 SGHRS, CDR2 YFSETQ.

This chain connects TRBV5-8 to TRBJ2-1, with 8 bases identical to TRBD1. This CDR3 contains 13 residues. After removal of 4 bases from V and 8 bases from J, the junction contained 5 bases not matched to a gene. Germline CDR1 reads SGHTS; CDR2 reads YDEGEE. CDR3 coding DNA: TGTGCCAGCAGCCGACTGACAGGGGATGAGCAGTTCTTC. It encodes CASSRLTGDEQFF.

CDR3 nucleotides: TGTGCCAGCAGCTTAGAAACCGGGACTAGCGGTAAAGAGACCCAGTACTTC. Translation: CASSLETGTSGKETQYF. The chain joins TRBV7-9 to TRBJ2-5; 11 bases match TRBD2. Germline V CDR1 and CDR2: SEHNR, FQNEAQ (reference sequence). Unmatched junction bases numbered 7, after V lost 1 base and J lost 3 bases. The CDR3 loop spans 17 amino acids.

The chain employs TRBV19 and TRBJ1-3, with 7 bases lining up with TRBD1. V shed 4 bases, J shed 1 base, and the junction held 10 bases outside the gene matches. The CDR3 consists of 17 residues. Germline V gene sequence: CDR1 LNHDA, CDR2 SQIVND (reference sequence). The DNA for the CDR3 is TGTGCCAGTAGTACACCGGGACAGCGGTTATCTGGAAACACCATATATTTT. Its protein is CASSTPGQRLSGNTIYF.

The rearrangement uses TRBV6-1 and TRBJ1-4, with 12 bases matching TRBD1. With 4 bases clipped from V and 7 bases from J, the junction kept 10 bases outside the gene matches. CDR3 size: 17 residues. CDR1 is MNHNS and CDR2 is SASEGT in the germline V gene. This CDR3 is CASSVMGQGAGGEKLFF. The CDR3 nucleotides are TGTGCCAGCAGTGTGATGGGACAGGGGGCCGGAGGTGAAAAACTGTTTTTT.

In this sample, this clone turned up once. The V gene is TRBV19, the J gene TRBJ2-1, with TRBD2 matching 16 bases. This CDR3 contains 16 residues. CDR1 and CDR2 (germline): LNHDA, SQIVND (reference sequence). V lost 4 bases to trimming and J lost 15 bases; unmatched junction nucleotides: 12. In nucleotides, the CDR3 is TGTGCCAGTAGTAGTCCCGGGACTAGCGGGAGGGCGCGGTGGTTCTTC. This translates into CASSSPGTSGRARWFF.

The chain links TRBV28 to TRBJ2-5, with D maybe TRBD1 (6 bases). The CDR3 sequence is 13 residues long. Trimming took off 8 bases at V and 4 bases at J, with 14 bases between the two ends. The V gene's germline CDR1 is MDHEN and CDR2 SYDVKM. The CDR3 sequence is CASVRDNGETQYF. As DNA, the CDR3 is TGTGCCAGCGTCCGGGACAACGGAGAGACCCAGTACTTC.

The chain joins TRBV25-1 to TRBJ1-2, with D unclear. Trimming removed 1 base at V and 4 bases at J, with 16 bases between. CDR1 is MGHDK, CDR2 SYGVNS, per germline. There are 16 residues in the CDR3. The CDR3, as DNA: TGTGCCAGCAGTGAATCCTTGGGAGGATGGGGCTATGGCTACACCTTC. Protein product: CASSESLGGWGYGYTF.

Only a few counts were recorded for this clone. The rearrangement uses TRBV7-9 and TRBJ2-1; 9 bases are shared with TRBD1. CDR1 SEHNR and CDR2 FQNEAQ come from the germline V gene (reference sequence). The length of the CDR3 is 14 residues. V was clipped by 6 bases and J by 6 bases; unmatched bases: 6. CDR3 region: CASRSQGASNEQFF. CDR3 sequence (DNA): TGTGCCAGCAGATCACAGGGGGCGTCCAATGAGCAGTTCTTC. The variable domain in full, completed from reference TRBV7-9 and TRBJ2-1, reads DTGVSQNPRHKITKRGQNVTFRCDPISEHNRLYWYRQTLGQGPEFLTYFQNEAQLEKSRLLSDRFSAERPKGSFSTLEIQRTEQGDSAMYLCASRSQGASNEQFFGPGTRLTVL.

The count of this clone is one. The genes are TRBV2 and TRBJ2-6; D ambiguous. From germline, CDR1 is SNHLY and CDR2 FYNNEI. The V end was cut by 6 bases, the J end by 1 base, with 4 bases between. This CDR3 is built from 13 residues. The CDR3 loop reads CASRESGANVLTF. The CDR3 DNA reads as TGTGCCAGCAGGGAGTCTGGGGCCAACGTCCTGACTTTC.

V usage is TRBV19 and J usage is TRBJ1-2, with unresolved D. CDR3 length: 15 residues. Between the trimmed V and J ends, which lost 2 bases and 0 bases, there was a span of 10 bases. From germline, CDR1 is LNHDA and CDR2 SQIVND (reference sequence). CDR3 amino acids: CASSIQRKANYGYTF. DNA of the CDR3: TGTGCCAGTAGTATACAGCGAAAAGCTAACTATGGCTACACCTTC.

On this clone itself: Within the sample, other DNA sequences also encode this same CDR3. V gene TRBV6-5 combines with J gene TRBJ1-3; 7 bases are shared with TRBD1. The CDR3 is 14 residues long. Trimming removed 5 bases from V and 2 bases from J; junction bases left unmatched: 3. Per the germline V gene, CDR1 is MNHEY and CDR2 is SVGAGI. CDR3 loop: CASSRDRAGNTIYF. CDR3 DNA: TGTGCCAGCAGTCGAGACAGGGCTGGAAACACCATATATTTT.

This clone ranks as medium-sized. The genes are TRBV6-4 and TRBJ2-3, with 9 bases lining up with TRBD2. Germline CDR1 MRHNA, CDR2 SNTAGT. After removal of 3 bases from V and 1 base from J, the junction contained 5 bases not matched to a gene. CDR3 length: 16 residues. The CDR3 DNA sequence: TGTGCCAGCAGTGATGAAGGCGGGAGGGGCACAGATACGCAGTATTTT. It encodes CASSDEGGRGTDTQYF.

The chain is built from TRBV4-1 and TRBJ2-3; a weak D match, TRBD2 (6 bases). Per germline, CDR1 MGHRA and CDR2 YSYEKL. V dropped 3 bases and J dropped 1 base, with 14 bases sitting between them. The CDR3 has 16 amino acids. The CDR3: CASSQGGNRGTDTQYF. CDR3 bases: TGCGCCAGCAGCCAGGGCGGGAATAGGGGCACAGATACGCAGTATTTT.

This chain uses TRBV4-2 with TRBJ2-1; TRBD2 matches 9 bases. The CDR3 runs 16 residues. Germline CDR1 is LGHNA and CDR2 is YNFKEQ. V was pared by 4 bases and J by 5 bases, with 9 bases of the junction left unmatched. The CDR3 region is CASSRPPEREDNEQFF. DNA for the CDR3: TGTGCCAGCAGCCGACCACCGGAGCGGGAGGACAATGAGCAGTTCTTC.

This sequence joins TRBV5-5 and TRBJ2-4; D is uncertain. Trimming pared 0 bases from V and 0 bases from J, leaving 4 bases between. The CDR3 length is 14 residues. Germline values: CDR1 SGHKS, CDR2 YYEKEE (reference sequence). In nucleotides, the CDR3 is TGTGCCAGCAGCTTGGGTCTAGCCAAAAACATTCAGTACTTC. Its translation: CASSLGLAKNIQYF.

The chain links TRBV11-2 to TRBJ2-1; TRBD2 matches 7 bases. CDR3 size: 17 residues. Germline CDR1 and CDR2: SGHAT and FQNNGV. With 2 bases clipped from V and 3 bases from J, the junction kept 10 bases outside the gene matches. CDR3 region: CASSLRVAGVSYNEQFF. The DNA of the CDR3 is TGTGCCAGCAGCTTAAGGGTTGCGGGAGTAAGCTACAATGAGCAGTTCTTC.

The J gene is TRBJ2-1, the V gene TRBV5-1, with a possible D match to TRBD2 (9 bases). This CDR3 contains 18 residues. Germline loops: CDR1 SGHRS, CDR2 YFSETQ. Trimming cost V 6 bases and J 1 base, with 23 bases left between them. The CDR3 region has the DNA TGCGCCAGCACTCCAGGGGGCGGGGGGGCACTTTCCTACAATGAGCAGTTCTTC. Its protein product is CASTPGGGGALSYNEQFF.

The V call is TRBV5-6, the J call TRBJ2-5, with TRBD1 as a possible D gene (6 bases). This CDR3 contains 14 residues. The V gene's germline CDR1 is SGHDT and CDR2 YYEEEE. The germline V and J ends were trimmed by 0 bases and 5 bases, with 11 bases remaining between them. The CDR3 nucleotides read TGTGCCAGCAGCTTGGCTGGGGGCCTGGAGACCCAGTACTTC. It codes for CASSLAGGLETQYF.